This TCR beta chain comes out of a study of blood T cell repertoires in COVID-19 (dated by TCRdb to the early 2020s). Regarding the research as a whole: Samples from collaborators originated in the United States, Italy and Spain and spanned both the acute and convalescent phases of COVID-19. The dataset comprised deeply sampled blood TCRbeta repertoires from subjects exposed to, actively infected with, or recovered from COVID-19. A de-identified subject ID, COVID-19 status, age in years and sex were almost always included in the sample metadata. The repertoires were made available in a free public database intended to serve as a resource for research on the immune response to SARS-CoV-2. Samples came from the ongoing ImmuneRACE study (first 160 participants) plus 1,254 subjects from 6 global collaborators. Where available, HLA class I and class II types were obtained from metadata supplied by the sample provider rather than from assay-based typing. The material from the prospective study consisted of cDNA or gDNA derived from T cells, B-cell-depleted T cells, or PBMCs. Findings and caveats that apply to the study as a whole: Clinical and demographic metadata were provided uncurated, with the amount varying by source and participant.

The immunoSEQ Assay, a bias-controlled multiplex PCR, was used to amplify TCRbeta CDR3 regions from genomic DNA. From the authors' description of their analysis: Nucleated cell counts per sample were estimated from amplification of reference gene primers within the assay. To quantify the absolute abundance of each unique TCRbeta CDR3 rearrangement, sequence reads were collapsed and filtered. Productive Simpson clonality was computed per sample as the square root of Simpson's diversity index over productive rearrangements. This immuneACCESS table, as held by TCRdb, lists in-frame sequences with V and J called but not all clones. Of the missing ones, under half trace to an unresolved V gene in checked studies; the others have no known cause. The D gene and trimming were derived from the DNA, and the V and J assignments and clone size from that table. The sample table shows roughly 170,000 clones, and about 86% are seen once. 20% of the sample goes to the ten largest clones.

This clone was found once. Its antigen specificity is not known. No base qualities exist here, and no much larger clone lies one base off it. Counted from cysteine to phenylalanine, this CDR3 has 15 amino acids. Only the CDR3 part of the read is kept: 45 bases, read in frame from the first base. CDR1 MNHEY and CDR2 SMNVEV were looked up in the germline V gene (reference sequence). The germline V and J ends show losses of 5 bases and 6 bases respectively, and no gene match explains 9 bases of the junction. Whole blood was collected in K2EDTA tubes by collaborating institutions according to the institutions' own protocols. Collaborator samples were shipped for TCRbeta analysis as frozen whole blood, isolated PBMCs, or DNA extracted from either sample type.

The source of this sequence is a man aged 70-80 years with active or convalescent COVID-19. Recombination joined TRBV27 with TRBJ1-5; TRBD1 aligns with 8 central bases. Sequencing was performed on peripheral blood. The CDR3 region has the sequence CASSPLDRVIQPQHF. The nucleotide sequence reads as follows: TGTGCCAGCAGTCCTCTGGACAGGGTCATTCAGCCCCAGCATTTT.